A single sample is the source of the 13 T cell receptor beta chains below, sequenced in a study of beta chain features in type 1 diabetes (dated by TCRdb to the late 2010s). Receptor libraries were prepared by the immunoSEQ multiplex PCR assay. All of the isolated RNA was reverse transcribed with the High Capacity cDNA Reverse Transcription Kit, so expressed TCRB transcripts were sequenced. Drawn from immuneACCESS, this table holds only the in-frame rearrangements with V and J called that TCRdb kept. Clones are partly lost; checked studies trace under half to an unresolved V gene and leave the rest unexplained. In all, the sample holds around 400,000 clones, and approximately 12% of those were seen once. The top ten clonotypes cover around 0.015% of the sample. The sequenced sample consisted of naive CD4+ T cells from blood. The intended sense of this specimen's cell subset or site label: true naive CD4+ T cells. Receptors originate from a man between 18 and 35 years old in good health.

This clone was counted a few times. This chain connects TRBV7-9 to TRBJ1-1; no definite D call. The germline gives CDR1 SEHNR, CDR2 FQNEAQ (reference sequence). The CDR3 covers 12 residues. Trimming took off 2 bases at V and 7 bases at J, with 8 bases between the two ends. The CDR3 DNA sequence: TGTGCCAGCAGCTTAAACTCCGGTGAAGCTTTCTTT. It specifies CASSLNSGEAFF.

The sample holds a few counts of this clone. The V call is TRBV29-1, the J call TRBJ1-1, with D maybe TRBD1 (5 bases). The CDR3 consists of 13 residues. V lost 4 bases to trimming and J lost 1 base, with 10 bases between them. Germline lookup yields CDR1 SQVTM and CDR2 ANQGSEA. The CDR3 DNA reads TGCAGCGTTGGGGGGGGTGGGAACACTGAAGCTTTCTTT. Translating it yields CSVGGGGNTEAFF.

This clone was counted only a few times. At the DNA level, this CDR3 is encoded by other sequences in the same sample as well. The chain links TRBV5-4 to TRBJ1-1; tentative D call: TRBD1 (5 bases). Per the germline V gene, CDR1 is SGHNT and CDR2 is YYREEE (reference sequence). CDR3 length: 13 amino acids. Trimming took 4 bases from V and 4 from J, leaving 11 bases between them. In DNA form, the CDR3 reads TGTGCCAGCAGCCTTGCAGGGCGCACTGAAGCTTTCTTT. It is translated as CASSLAGRTEAFF.

This clone came up a few times. This chain connects TRBV21-1 to TRBJ1-5. TRBV21-1 is termed a pseudogene. The length of the CDR3 is 14 residues. The CDR3, as DNA: TGTGCCAGCAGCATCCTGATCGGGGGACAGCCCCAGCATTTT. Translated, it gives CASSILIGGQPQHF.

This sequence joins TRBV7-8 and TRBJ1-1; a weak D match, TRBD1 (5 bases). V was shortened by 1 base and J by 0 bases, with 6 bases between the two germline ends. Germline V lookup: CDR1 SGHVS, CDR2 FQNEAQ. The CDR3 runs to 14 residues. The CDR3: CASSLGQLNTEAFF. CDR3 nucleotide sequence: TGTGCCAGCAGCTTAGGACAGCTGAACACTGAAGCTTTCTTT. Together with reference TRBV7-8 and TRBJ1-1, the CDR3 gives the full variable domain: GAGVSQSPRYKVAKRGQDVALRCDPISGHVSLFWYQQALGQGPEFLTYFQNEAQLDKSGLPSDRFFAERPEGSVSTLKIQRTQQEDSAVYLCASSLGQLNTEAFFGQGTRLTVV.

In DNA, the CDR3 is TGTGCCAGCAGCCCAAGGCTAGACTCTGGAAACACCATATATTTT. Translating gives CASSPRLDSGNTIYF. This rearrangement joins TRBV9 to TRBJ1-3; D gene ambiguous. This CDR3 comprises 15 residues. V lost 4 bases and J 0 bases, leaving 11 bases between the germline ends. Per the germline V gene, CDR1 is SGDLS and CDR2 is YYNGEE. The full variable domain, completed using reference TRBV9 and TRBJ1-3, is DSGVTQTPKHLITATGQRVTLRCSPRSGDLSVYWYQQSLDQGLQFLIQYYNGEERAKGNILERFSAQQFPDLHSELNLSSLELGDSALYFCASSPRLDSGNTIYFGEGSWLTVV.

This clone was seen a few times. The chain's CDR3 is CASSFGTGNTEAFF. In DNA form, the CDR3 reads TGTGCCAGCAGCTTCGGGACAGGGAACACTGAAGCTTTCTTT. The chain is built from TRBV7-3 and TRBJ1-1; 8 bases are a match to TRBD1. This CDR3 has 14 residues. The germline V gene has CDR1 SGHTA and CDR2 FQGTGA. With V trimmed by 3 bases and J by 1 base, 1 base remained unmatched.

The rearrangement joins TRBV20-1 to TRBJ1-2; tentative D call: TRBD1 (5 bases). CDR3 length: 11 amino acids. CDR1 and CDR2 from the germline V gene are DFQATT and SNEGSKA (reference sequence). Trimming took 5 bases from V and 8 from J, leaving 12 bases between them. CDR3 sequence (DNA): TGCAGTGCTCGACAGTGGTGGGGCTACACCTTC. This translates into CSARQWWGYTF.

The chain links TRBV19 to TRBJ1-5; D is undetermined. This CDR3 spans 13 amino acids. Germline V gene lookup returns CDR1 LNHDA and CDR2 SQIVND (reference sequence). Between the trimmed V and J ends, which lost 2 bases and 3 bases, there was a span of 5 bases. CDR3 sequence reads: CASSIQFNQPQHF. The DNA for the CDR3 is TGTGCCAGTAGTATACAGTTCAATCAGCCCCAGCATTTT.

This clone was picked up a small number of times. V gene TRBV4-3 combines with J gene TRBJ2-1; 7 bases map to TRBD2. The CDR3 sequence is 15 residues long. Germline loops: CDR1 LGHNA, CDR2 YSLEER. Trimming cost V 0 bases and J 2 bases; bases outside gene matches: 1. CDR3 sequence (DNA): TGCGCCAGCAGCCAAGAAGGGACTACCTACAATGAGCAGTTCTTC. Its protein product is CASSQEGTTYNEQFF.

This clone was counted a few times. The V gene is TRBV19, the J gene TRBJ2-3; 7 bases fit TRBD2. J lost 3 bases, V lost 6 bases, and 9 bases had no gene match. Germline lookup yields CDR1 LNHDA and CDR2 SQIVND (reference sequence). The CDR3 loop spans 15 amino acids. CDR3 loop: CASSQWEGRTDTQYF. CDR3 nucleotides: TGTGCCAGTAGCCAATGGGAGGGGCGGACAGATACGCAGTATTTT.

The rearrangement links TRBV7-9 to TRBJ2-2; D perhaps matches TRBD2 (6 bases). Germline lookup yields CDR1 SEHNR and CDR2 FQNEAQ (reference sequence). The CDR3 sequence is 14 residues long. V lost 3 bases to trimming and J lost 6 bases, with 11 bases between them. CDR3 region: CASSFLWGAGELFF. In DNA, the CDR3 is TGTGCCAGCAGCTTCTTGTGGGGGGCCGGGGAGCTGTTTTTT.

This rearrangement joins TRBV6-6 to TRBJ2-1, with TRBD1 matching over 8 bases. This CDR3 spans 16 amino acids. CDR1 is MNHNY and CDR2 is SVGAGI in the germline V gene (reference sequence). V was clipped by 7 bases and J by 2 bases; unmatched bases: 10. In DNA form, the CDR3 reads TGTGCCAGCACCCCAGCCGGGACAGGCACCTACAATGAGCAGTTCTTC. Residues: CASTPAGTGTYNEQFF.